This T cell receptor beta chain was identified in a study of cytomegalovirus exposure and HLA in healthy donors. At the level of the study: Later analysis reported that the 110 or so validation repertoires shared the platform of the 650 to 700 first-cohort repertoires. General study points: A few CMV-associated chains were confirmed in vitro to be specific for CMV antigens. Most TCR sequences showed up rarely, but some public TCRs showed up in many donors.

Germline assignment: CDR1 SEHNR and CDR2 FQNEAQ (reference sequence). The CDR3 contains 16 residues. Trimming took 1 base from V and 7 from J; bases not matched to a gene: 7. Assay: immunoSEQ multiplex PCR; the TCRdb copy retains only in-frame clones and omits some. The table lists about 160,000 clones, 96% of them singletons, with about 0.94% in the top ten. As regards this clone: The target antigen is unknown.

Sequenced: PBMCs. V is TRBV7-9 and J is TRBJ2-1, with TRBD2 matching 10 bases. This TCR came from a woman under 30 in good health and CMV-seronegative. The CDR3, as DNA: TGTGCCAGCAGCTTAGTAGGGCTAGCGGGGGTAAATGAGCAGTTCTTC. Amino acid sequence: CASSLVGLAGVNEQFF.